The 10 T cell receptor beta chains below all came from one sample that was sequenced in a study of human T cells and chemical hapten exposure. The time point: patch test 2, 6 weeks after DPC sensitization. Treatment defined: therapeutic diphenylcyclopropenone sensitization with weekly scalp DPC. TCRdb passed the RACE reads through MiXCR, listing each CDR3 protein once. This table has some 150,000 distinct CDR3 sequences, about 10% appearing once. Material: whole blood, obtained in connection with sensitization to the hapten diphenylcyclopropenone (DPC). All receptors derive from a woman in her forties or fifties with alopecia areata. Some clones in this sample may be carry-over from other donors' samples.

Remarks on this clonotype: One junction end does not reproduce the germline sequence, and a read error may be involved. This chain connects TRBV18 to TRBJ1-3, with D uncertain. Germline values: CDR1 KGHSH, CDR2 LQKENI. The CDR3 has 15 amino acids. The CDR3 spells CANSPSISSGNTIYF. The CDR3 DNA is TGTGCCAACTCACCATCTATCTCCTCTGGAAACACCATATATTTT.

This clonotype has a handful of counts. The rearrangement uses TRBV29-1 and TRBJ1-3, with D tentatively TRBD1 (5 bases). The CDR3 totals 17 residues. Germline loops: CDR1 SQVTM, CDR2 ANQGSEA. Between the trimmed V and J ends, which lost 6 bases and 8 bases, there was a span of 29 bases. CDR3 DNA: TGCAGCGTCGCCAAGAAAGGGGCTCCGGGGTCCGGGGACACCATATATTTT. Protein: CSVAKKGAPGSGDTIYF.

This clonotype was seen only a few times. The rearrangement links TRBV12-3 or TRBV12-4 to TRBJ1-2; the D is unclear. With 6 bases removed from V and 3 bases from J, the gap between germline ends came to 11 bases. This CDR3 region has 13 residues. This CDR3 is CASSHATDYGYTF. CDR3 DNA: TGTGCCAGCAGCCACGCCACAGACTATGGCTACACCTTC.

This chain connects TRBV20-1 to TRBJ1-1; D call uncertain. Germline lookup yields CDR1 DFQATT and CDR2 SNEGSKA (reference sequence). V lost 4 bases and J lost 8, with 11 bases in between. CDR3 length: 11 amino acids. In nucleotides, the CDR3 is TGCAGTGCTACAAATCCGACAGAAGCTTTCTTT. Residues: CSATNPTEAFF.

The chain joins TRBV29-1 to TRBJ2-3, with a weak D call TRBD2 (5 bases). V gave up 7 bases and J gave up 0 bases, with 11 bases separating them. This CDR3 contains 13 residues. Germline lookup yields CDR1 SQVTM and CDR2 ANQGSEA. The CDR3 nucleotides read TGCAGCGCCACTAGTCCCAGCACAGATACGCAGTATTTT. As protein: CSATSPSTDTQYF.

The V gene is TRBV9, the J gene TRBJ2-7; the match to TRBD2 covers 7 bases. V was clipped by 0 bases and J by 6 bases; unmatched bases: 6. This CDR3 spans 14 amino acids. Germline V gives CDR1 SGDLS, CDR2 YYNGEE. CDR3 sequence (DNA): TGTGCCAGCAGCGTAGGCGGGAGACCCACCGAGCAGTACTTC. Translated, it gives CASSVGGRPTEQYF. Together with reference TRBV9 and TRBJ2-7, the CDR3 gives the full variable domain: DSGVTQTPKHLITATGQRVTLRCSPRSGDLSVYWYQQSLDQGLQFLIQYYNGEERAKGNILERFSAQQFPDLHSELNLSSLELGDSALYFCASSVGGRPTEQYFGPGTRLTVT.

The chain joins TRBV29-1 to TRBJ2-7; D ambiguous. With 5 bases removed from V and 3 bases from J, the gap between germline ends came to 5 bases. There are 10 residues in the CDR3. CDR1 SQVTM and CDR2 ANQGSEA come from the germline V gene. The chain's CDR3 is CSVLHYEQYF. The CDR3 coding sequence is TGCAGCGTTCTACACTACGAGCAGTACTTC.

This rearrangement joins TRBV18 to TRBJ1-4, with TRBD1 matching over 9 bases. Per the germline V gene, CDR1 is KGHSH and CDR2 is LQKENI. Trimming took 3 bases from V and 8 from J; bases not matched to a gene: 10. CDR3 size: 16 residues. The CDR3 nucleotides read TGTGCCAGCTCACCCTCGACAGGGGGTCTCGACGAAAAACTGTTTTTT. Translated: CASSPSTGGLDEKLFF.

This clonotype has more than one count but fewer than ten. The rearrangement joins TRBV15 to TRBJ1-1; possibly TRBD1 for D (6 bases). The CDR3 is made up of 15 amino acids. Germline V gene lookup returns CDR1 LNHNV and CDR2 YYDKDF (reference sequence). The germline V and J ends were trimmed by 5 bases and 1 base, with 14 bases remaining between them. The CDR3 DNA follows: TGTGCCACCAGCCTGATGGGGGGCGCGAACACTGAAGCTTTCTTT. Its translation is CATSLMGGANTEAFF.

The J gene is TRBJ2-1, the V gene TRBV7-2; 10 bases map to TRBD2. The CDR3 sequence is 15 residues long. V dropped 5 bases and J dropped 4; count of bases not matched to a gene: 5. Per germline, CDR1 SGHTA and CDR2 FQGNSA. CDR3 sequence (DNA): TGTGCCAGCAGCCCGGGACTAGCGAGATACAATGAGCAGTTCTTC. Translated: CASSPGLARYNEQFF.